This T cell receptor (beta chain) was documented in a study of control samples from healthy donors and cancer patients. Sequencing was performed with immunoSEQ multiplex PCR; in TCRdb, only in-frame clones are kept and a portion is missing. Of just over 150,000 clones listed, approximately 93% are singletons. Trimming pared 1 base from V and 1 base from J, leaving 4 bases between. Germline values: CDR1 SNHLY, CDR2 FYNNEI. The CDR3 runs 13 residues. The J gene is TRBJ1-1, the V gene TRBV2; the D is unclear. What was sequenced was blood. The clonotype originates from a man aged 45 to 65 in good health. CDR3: CASSEGGNTEAFF. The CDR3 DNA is TGTGCCAGCAGTGAAGGGGGGAACACTGAAGCTTTCTTT.